The present T cell receptor (beta chain) was sequenced within a study of shared clonotypes between healthy human individuals. The wider study: Per donor, CD8 memory used one plate, CD8 naive used two, CD4 memory used three and CD4 naive used three.

A 200 ng quantity of DNA, 32,000 or so T cell genomes, went into the sorted-subset replicate PCRs. Profiling relied on immunoSEQ multiplex PCR, and the TCRdb table lists in-frame clones only, not all of them. The data contain millions of clones, about 95% of them singletons. In the naive CD8 group, cells lacked CD45RO and were positively selected for CCR7, so terminally differentiated effector memory CD45RA+ cells were left out. Adult Caucasians living in Nashville, Tennessee made up all of the donors. V was trimmed by 6 bases and J by 2 bases, leaving 14 bases between them. The V gene's germline CDR1 is KGHSH and CDR2 LQKENI. This CDR3 spans 14 amino acids. As for this clone: Its specificity is not known.

Study-level points and caveats: Represented diversity, genetic and exposure-history alike, was limited by few donors.

The source is a man aged 18 to 35 in good health. Sequencing used naive CD8+ T cells sorted from blood. The chain has TRBV18 and TRBJ2-7, with D hard to call. The CDR3 reads CASSPPKGTYEQYF. In nucleotides, the CDR3 is TGTGCCAGCTCCCCTCCCAAGGGTACCTACGAGCAGTACTTC.